This TCR beta chain stems from a study of blood T cells in healthy people across ages. PCR was performed a second time for about 7 to 12 cycles using a sample-barcoded 5' primer and a J-beta primer mix. Using its own MiXCR run on the 5' RACE reads, TCRdb lists one record per CDR3 protein. The sample includes 760,000 or so distinct CDR3 sequences, approximately 25% seen only once; the top ten take 9.4%. The CDR3 covers 12 residues. Germline V gives CDR1 MDHEN, CDR2 SYDVKM. The V and J ends lost 8 bases and 7 bases respectively, with 13 bases between them. In this sample, this clonotype turned up a few times. This sample also belongs to another study, concerning T cells of mothers and their children.

V usage is TRBV28 and J usage is TRBJ2-3, with a weak D call TRBD2 (6 bases). Sequencing used blood. The clonotype was recovered from a boy aged 5-17 years in good health. In DNA form, the CDR3 reads TGTGCCAGCGGGGGGACTCTCAATACGCAGTATTTT. Its translation is CASGGTLNTQYF.